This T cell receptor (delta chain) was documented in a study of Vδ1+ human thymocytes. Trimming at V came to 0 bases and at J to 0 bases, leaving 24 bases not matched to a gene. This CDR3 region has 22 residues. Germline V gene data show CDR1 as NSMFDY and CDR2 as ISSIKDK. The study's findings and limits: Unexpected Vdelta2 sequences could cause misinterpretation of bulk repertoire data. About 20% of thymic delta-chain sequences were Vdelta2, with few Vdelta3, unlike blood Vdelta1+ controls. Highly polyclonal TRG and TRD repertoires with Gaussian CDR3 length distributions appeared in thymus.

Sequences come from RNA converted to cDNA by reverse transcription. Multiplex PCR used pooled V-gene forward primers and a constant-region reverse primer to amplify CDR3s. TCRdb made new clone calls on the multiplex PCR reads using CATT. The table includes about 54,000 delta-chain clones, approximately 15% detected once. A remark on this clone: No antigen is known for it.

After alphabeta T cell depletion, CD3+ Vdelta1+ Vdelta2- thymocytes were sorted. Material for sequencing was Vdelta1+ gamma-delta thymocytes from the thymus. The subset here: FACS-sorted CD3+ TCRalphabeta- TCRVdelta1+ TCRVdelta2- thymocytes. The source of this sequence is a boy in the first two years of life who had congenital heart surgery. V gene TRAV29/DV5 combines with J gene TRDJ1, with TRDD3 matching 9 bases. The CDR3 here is CAASGPPAVLGEVSWYTDKLIF. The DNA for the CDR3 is TGTGCAGCAAGCGGGCCTCCTGCTGTACTGGGGGAGGTTAGTTGGTACACCGATAAACTCATCTTT.